This T cell receptor beta chain was sequenced in a study of T-cell memory formation after mild COVID-19. Overall study context: For the most part, TCR clusters were specific to one donor. Notes on the study in general: CD8+ contracting clones occupied EMRA, while CD4+ ones occupied mainly CM and EM. Some clones that responded turned up in pre-infection memory, which suggests that cross-reactive memory joined in.

TCRdb re-derived calls from the 5' RACE reads in MiXCR, one entry per CDR3 protein. The sample contains approximately 350,000 distinct CDR3 sequences, 25% to 30% of which appear only once. J was trimmed by 1 base and V by 8 bases; bases with no gene match: 19. This CDR3 has 18 residues. In the case of this clonotype: Its antigen is unidentified.

The sequencing input was PBMCs or a T cell subset sorted from them (not recorded which). This sequence originates from an adult woman who had mild COVID-19 (a few samples of this study predate the infection). Cell type and time point are not known. The rearrangement links TRBV12-3 or TRBV12-4 to TRBJ2-5; 7 bases map to TRBD1. CDR3 sequence (DNA): TGTGCCAGCTGCCTTTTGCCGCGATTGGGACAGATCCAAGAGACCCAGTACTTC. Amino acid sequence: CASCLLPRLGQIQETQYF.